The text below deals with one T cell receptor (beta chain). Its antigen is not known. Every TCR library drew on around 3,400 ng of total RNA. After re-calling the 5' RACE reads, TCRdb lists one entry per CDR3 protein, DNA absent. The clone table shows over 200,000 distinct CDR3 sequences, with the ten largest holding roughly 7.5%. This specimen belongs to a study of monozygotic twins with inflammatory bowel disease. Whole-study findings and limits: Distinction of different T cell subtypes was not possible. Part of the variability in patient repertoires may have come from differing immunosuppressive treatments.

Germline values: CDR1 SGHRS, CDR2 YFSETQ. The CDR3 spans 16 residues. Sample: blood. This receptor was obtained from a human donor with ulcerative colitis or Crohn's disease, or a healthy co-twin of an affected twin (not recorded which). V gene TRBV5-1 combines with J gene TRBJ2-3; TCRdb outputs TRBD1, but without DNA this stays unchecked. The CDR3 region is CASSFGQGAPTDTQYF.